What follows describes a single T cell receptor beta chain. The specificity of this receptor is unknown. No clone much larger than this one lies a single base away; base qualities are absent. The source of the sample is a study of T-cell reconstitution after alpha-beta-depleted transplantation in children (dated by TCRdb to the mid-2010s). Context from the whole study: Using TCR repertoire profiling, the study followed T-cell immune reconstitution in a quantitative way in children after TCRalphabeta/CD19-depleted allogeneic hematopoietic cell transplantation. Here is what the overall study found, with its caveats: In some patients, the high TCRbeta diversity seen at day 60 was put down to recipient T cells and intrathymic progenitors that had survived conditioning. About two months after transplant, the apparently early recovery of alphabetaT-cell counts reportedly depended on just several hundred clones that had expanded rapidly and came from non-depleted graft cells. Hyperexpanded clone frequencies declined over subsequent months; after one year, T-cell counts and TCRbeta diversity were mostly attributed to newly produced T cells.

According to the germline V gene, CDR1 reads SGHAT and CDR2 reads FQNNGV. V sheds 0 bases and J sheds 1 base, leaving 19 bases between their ends. The CDR3 numbers 19 residues from cysteine through phenylalanine. Only the CDR3 DNA is retained, 57 bases long and in frame from the first base. Library creation used PCR. Sequencing was carried out with an Illumina HiSeq 2500. Molecular barcoding was employed in the preparation of TCR libraries, with unique molecular identifiers being used to normalize TCRbeta repertoire quantification. TCRdb redid the processing of the public reads, applying fastp at Q25 and MiXCR, and retained in-frame beta chains. Rows with one shared CDR3 protein collapse into an entry with the most common genes and DNA. The sample profile shows fewer than 1 million distinct CDR3 sequences; approximately 15% of them were found once. The ten largest clones take up approximately 5% of the sample.

The sample's treatment or condition label is to be understood as: allogeneic hematopoietic cell transplantation with graft depleted of TCRalphabeta T cells and CD19 B cells. Transplant recipients were children who received TCRalphabeta/CD19-depleted allogeneic hematopoietic cell grafts. The chain was built from TRBV11-2 and TRBJ2-1; D gene: possibly TRBD2, on 6 matching bases. The sequence came from a male patient under 18 who had a stem cell transplant for acute lymphoblastic leukemia, so the T cells may come from the graft donor. The sample was PBMCs, mostly from graft donor cells, taken 360 days after TCRalphabeta/CD19-depleted stem cell transplant. At the DNA level, the sequence is TGTGCCAGCAGCTTAGATCCACTAGGGGTTGGGGGGTCCTACAATGAGCAGTTCTTC. Its amino acids are CASSLDPLGVGGSYNEQFF. Supplemented by the reference TRBV11-2 and TRBJ2-1 proteins around the CDR3, the complete variable domain is EAGVAQSPRYKIIEKRQSVAFWCNPISGHATLYWYQQILGQGPKLLIQFQNNGVVDDSQLPKDRFSAERLKGVDSTLKIQPAKLEDSAVYLCASSLDPLGVGGSYNEQFFGPGTRLTVL.